The rows below give T cell receptor beta chains drawn from one sample of a study of shared clonotypes between healthy human individuals. Here immunoSEQ multiplex PCR was the method, and the copy in TCRdb shows in-frame clones only, minus some. This sample yields a few million clones, of which around 93% are seen a single time; 1.5% to 2% belongs to the top ten. The sequenced sample was naive CD8+ T cells from PBMCs. These receptors all come from a man younger than 30 in good health. Some clones in this sample may be carry-over from other donors' samples. Each CDR3 is given with its conserved first and last residue. D genes are given only for firm matches. Clone sizes are given selectively: once, few, many, or a class where the clone is expanded.

V gene	D gene	J gene	clone size	CDR3 protein	CDR3 DNA
TRBV7-2	-	TRBJ2-1	-	CASSPTGGAFNEQFF	TGTGCCAGCAGCCCAACCGGGGGCGCGTTTAATGAGCAGTTCTTC
TRBV2	-	TRBJ1-1	-	CASSGPGQRTEAFF	TGTGCCAGCAGTGGCCCGGGTCAGAGGACTGAAGCTTTCTTT
TRBV10-3	TRBD1	TRBJ1-1	few	CATETGGTEAFF	TGTGCCACCGAGACAGGGGGCACTGAAGCTTTCTTT
TRBV6-6	-	TRBJ1-4	-	CASSYPASGVEKLFF	TGTGCCAGCAGCTACCCCGCGTCGGGGGTTGAAAAACTGTTTTTT
TRBV5-1	-	TRBJ2-2	once	CASRLSTGELFF	TGCGCCAGCAGGCTGTCCACCGGGGAGCTGTTTTTT
TRBV9	-	TRBJ1-1	-	CASSPLVFEAFF	TGTGCCAGCAGCCCCCTCGTGTTTGAAGCTTTCTTT
TRBV10-1	-	TRBJ1-1	-	CASSSAVGTEAFF	TGCGCCAGCAGTAGTGCGGTTGGCACTGAAGCTTTCTTT
TRBV28	TRBD2	TRBJ2-2	-	CASSSYRTSGNANTGELFF	TGTGCCAGCAGTTCCTATCGTACTAGCGGGAACGCGAACACCGGGGAGCTGTTTTTT
TRBV7-8	TRBD1	TRBJ2-7	-	CASSSTGTGNYEQYF	TGTGCCAGCAGCTCCACCGGGACAGGGAACTACGAGCAGTACTTC
TRBV11-2	-	TRBJ2-7	-	CASSFRGFSEQYF	TGTGCCAGCAGTTTTAGAGGGTTCAGCGAGCAGTACTTC
TRBV19	TRBD2	TRBJ2-1	-	CASRGTSGNEQFF	TGTGCCAGTAGAGGGACTAGCGGGAATGAGCAGTTCTTC
TRBV7-9	TRBD2	TRBJ2-1	-	CASSPTSGRAAEQFF	TGTGCCAGCAGCCCAACTAGCGGGAGGGCCGCTGAGCAGTTCTTC
TRBV4-3	TRBD1	TRBJ2-4	-	CASSQDTGGAAKNIQYF	TGCGCCAGCAGCCAAGATACAGGGGGCGCGGCCAAAAACATTCAGTACTTC
TRBV5-1	TRBD1	TRBJ2-7	-	CASSLTGVDEQYF	TGCGCCAGCAGCTTAACAGGGGTGGACGAGCAGTACTTC
TRBV7-9	TRBD1	TRBJ2-1	once	CASSSGQGQVRFF	TGTGCCAGCAGCTCGGGACAGGGACAGGTGAGGTTCTTC
TRBV7-9	TRBD1	TRBJ2-1	once	CASSLASTGTNEQFF	TGTGCCAGCAGCTTAGCGTCGACAGGGACCAATGAGCAGTTCTTC
TRBV5-6	-	TRBJ1-4	-	CASSSTGTANEKLFF	TGTGCCAGCAGCTCTACAGGGACGGCGAATGAAAAACTGTTTTTT
TRBV2	TRBD2	TRBJ2-7	-	CASSGPTSGTYEQYF	TGTGCCAGCAGTGGACCCACTAGCGGGACGTACGAGCAGTACTTC
TRBV7-9	TRBD2	TRBJ2-1	-	CASSLGPAGDNEQFF	TGTGCCAGCAGCTTAGGTCCAGCGGGAGATAATGAGCAGTTCTTC
TRBV4-3	TRBD2	TRBJ2-5	-	CASSHSLAGGIRETKYF	TGCGCCAGCAGCCATTCATTAGCGGGAGGTATAAGAGAGACCAAGTACTTC
TRBV5-5	TRBD1	TRBJ2-7	once	CASSPGTGGLYEQYF	TGTGCCAGCAGCCCCGGGACAGGCGGACTCTACGAGCAGTACTTC
TRBV27	TRBD1	TRBJ2-7	once	CASSPWTGQQYF	TGTGCCAGCAGCCCTTGGACAGGACAACAGTACTTC
TRBV2	-	TRBJ2-7	-	CASSDRQVLYEQYF	TGTGCCAGCAGTGATCGACAAGTACTCTACGAGCAGTACTTC
TRBV27	-	TRBJ2-1	-	CASSFSGYNEQFF	TGTGCCAGCAGTTTTTCTGGATACAATGAGCAGTTCTTC
TRBV5-4	-	TRBJ2-1	-	CASSSSSYNEQFF	TGTGCCAGCAGCTCCAGCTCCTACAATGAGCAGTTCTTC
TRBV10-1	-	TRBJ2-3	-	CASSERQDATDTQYF	TGCGCCAGCAGTGAGCGGCAGGATGCCACAGATACGCAGTATTTT
TRBV19	-	TRBJ2-2	-	CASIYSHRPNTGELFF	TGTGCCAGTATTTATTCCCACAGACCGAACACCGGGGAGCTGTTTTTT
TRBV4-3	-	TRBJ2-7	-	CASSQDIGQEQYF	TGCGCCAGCAGCCAAGATATAGGGCAGGAGCAGTACTTC